This T cell receptor (beta chain) emerged from a study of blood T cells in healthy people across ages. Study-wide points: In these data, TCR beta diversity tracked strongly with naive T cell percentage.

A note on this clonotype: Its antigen is still unknown. The conserved phenylalanine or tryptophan normally closing the CDR3 is absent here, so this likely arose from a read error.

The donors, healthy Caucasians from Russia, were aged about 6 to 90. No fewer than 6 million PBMCs went into each sample. The V gene's germline CDR1 is MNHEY and CDR2 SVGEGT. V lost 6 bases, J lost 0 bases, and 12 bases lay in between. This CDR3 region has 15 residues. The authors ran a second PCR of about 7 to 11 cycles using a sample-barcoded 5' primer and a J-beta primer mix. Each cDNA was tagged by a template-switch adaptor containing 12 random nucleotides. TCRdb reprocessed the 5' RACE reads with MiXCR, giving one entry per CDR3 protein. Of just over 800,000 distinct CDR3 sequences listed, roughly 60% are singletons.

The clonotype originates from a man younger than 40 in good health. The chain couples TRBV6-2 or TRBV6-3 to TRBJ2-1; D is undetermined. The sequenced material came from blood. CDR3 region: CASSPHVASYNEQFL. The CDR3 nucleotides are TGTGCCAGCAGCCCCCATGTGGCCTCCTACAATGAGCAGTTCTTG.